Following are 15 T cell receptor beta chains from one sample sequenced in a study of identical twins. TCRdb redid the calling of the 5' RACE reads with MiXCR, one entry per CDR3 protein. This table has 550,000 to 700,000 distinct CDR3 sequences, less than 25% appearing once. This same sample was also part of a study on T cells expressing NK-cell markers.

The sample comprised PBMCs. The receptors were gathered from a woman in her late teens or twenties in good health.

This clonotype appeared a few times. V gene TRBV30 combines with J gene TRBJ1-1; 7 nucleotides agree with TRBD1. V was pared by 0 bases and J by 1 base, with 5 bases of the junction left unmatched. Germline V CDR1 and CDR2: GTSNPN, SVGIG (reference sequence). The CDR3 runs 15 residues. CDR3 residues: CAWSVLQGGNTEAFF. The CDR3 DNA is TGTGCCTGGAGTGTACTGCAGGGGGGGAACACTGAAGCTTTCTTT.

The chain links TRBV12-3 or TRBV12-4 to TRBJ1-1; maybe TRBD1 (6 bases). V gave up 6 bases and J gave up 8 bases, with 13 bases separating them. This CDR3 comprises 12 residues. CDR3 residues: CASSPPGVEAFF. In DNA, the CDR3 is TGTGCCAGCAGCCCCCCAGGGGTCGAAGCTTTCTTT.

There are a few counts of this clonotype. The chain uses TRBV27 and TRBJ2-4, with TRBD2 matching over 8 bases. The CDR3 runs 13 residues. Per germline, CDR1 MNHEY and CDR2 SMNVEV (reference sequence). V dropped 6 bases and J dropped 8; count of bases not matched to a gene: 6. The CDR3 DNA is TGTGCCAGCAGATTCGGGGGGGCGGACATTCAGTACTTC. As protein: CASRFGGADIQYF.

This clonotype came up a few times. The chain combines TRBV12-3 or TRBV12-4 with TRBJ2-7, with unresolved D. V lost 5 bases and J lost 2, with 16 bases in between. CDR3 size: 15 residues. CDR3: CASSRRVPTTYEQYF. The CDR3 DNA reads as TGTGCCAGCAGTCGTCGGGTCCCAACCACCTACGAGCAGTACTTC.

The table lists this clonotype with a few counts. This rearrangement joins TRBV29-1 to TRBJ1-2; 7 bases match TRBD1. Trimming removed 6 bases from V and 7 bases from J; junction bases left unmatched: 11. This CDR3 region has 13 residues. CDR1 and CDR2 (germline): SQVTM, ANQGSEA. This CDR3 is CSVRQGGEGGYTF. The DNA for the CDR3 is TGCAGCGTACGACAGGGAGGGGAAGGTGGCTACACCTTC. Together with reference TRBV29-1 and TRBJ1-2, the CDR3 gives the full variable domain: SAVISQKPSRDICQRGTSLTIQCQVDSQVTMMFWYRQQPGQSLTLIATANQGSEATYESGFVIDKFPISRPNLTFSTLTVSNMSPEDSSIYLCSVRQGGEGGYTFGSGTRLTVV.

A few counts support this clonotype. The CDR3 bases are TGTGCCAGCAGTTTTACAGGGCCCGAGAATACGCAGTATTTT. As protein: CASSFTGPENTQYF. The rearrangement joins TRBV6-5 to TRBJ2-3; possibly TRBD1 for D (6 bases). Germline V gene sequence: CDR1 MNHEY, CDR2 SVGAGI. This CDR3 has 14 amino acids. V was shortened by 4 bases and J by 7 bases, with 15 bases between the two germline ends.

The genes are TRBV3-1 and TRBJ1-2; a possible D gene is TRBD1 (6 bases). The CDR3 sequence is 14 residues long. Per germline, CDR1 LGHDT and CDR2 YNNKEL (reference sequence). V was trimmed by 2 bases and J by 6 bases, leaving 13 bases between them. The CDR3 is CASSQRTGPHGYTF. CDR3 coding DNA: TGTGCCAGCAGCCAAAGAACAGGGCCGCATGGCTACACCTTC.

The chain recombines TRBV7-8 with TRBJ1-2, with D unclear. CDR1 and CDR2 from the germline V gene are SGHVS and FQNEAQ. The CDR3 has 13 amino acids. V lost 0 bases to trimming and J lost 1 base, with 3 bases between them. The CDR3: CASSLADNYGYTF. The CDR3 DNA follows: TGTGCCAGCAGCTTAGCAGATAACTATGGCTACACCTTC.

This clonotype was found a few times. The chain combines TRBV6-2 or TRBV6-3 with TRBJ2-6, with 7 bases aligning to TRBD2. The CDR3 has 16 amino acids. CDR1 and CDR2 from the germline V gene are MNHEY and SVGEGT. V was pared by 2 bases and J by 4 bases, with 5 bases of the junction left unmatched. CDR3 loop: CASSYRGGSGANVLTF. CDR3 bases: TGTGCCAGCAGTTACCGGGGAGGGAGCGGGGCCAACGTCCTGACTTTC.

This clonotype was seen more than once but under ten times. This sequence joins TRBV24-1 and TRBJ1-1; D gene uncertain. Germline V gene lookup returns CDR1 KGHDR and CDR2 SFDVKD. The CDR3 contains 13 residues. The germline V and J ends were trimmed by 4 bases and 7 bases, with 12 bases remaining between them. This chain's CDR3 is CATSENDGDEAFF. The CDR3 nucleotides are TGTGCCACCAGTGAAAACGACGGAGATGAAGCTTTCTTT.

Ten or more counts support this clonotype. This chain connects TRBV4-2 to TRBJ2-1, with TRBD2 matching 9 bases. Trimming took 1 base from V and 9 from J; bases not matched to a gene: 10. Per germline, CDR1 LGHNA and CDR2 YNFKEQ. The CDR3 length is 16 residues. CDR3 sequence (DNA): TGTGCCAGCAGCCAAGCCGCCAGCGGGGGGTATGGTGAGCAGTTCTTC. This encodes CASSQAASGGYGEQFF.

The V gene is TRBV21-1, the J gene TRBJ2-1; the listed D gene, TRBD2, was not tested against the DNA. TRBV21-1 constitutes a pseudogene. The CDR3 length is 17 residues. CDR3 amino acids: CASSKTGTSGGYNEQFF. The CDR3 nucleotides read TGTGCCAGCAGCAAAACTGGGACTAGCGGGGGATACAATGAGCAGTTCTTC.

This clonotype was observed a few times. The CDR3 loop reads CASGVGGRGEQYF. The CDR3 region has the DNA TGTGCCAGCGGGGTTGGGGGGAGAGGCGAGCAGTACTTC. This rearrangement joins TRBV6-1 to TRBJ2-7, with D possibly being TRBD2 (6 bases). The germline gives CDR1 MNHNS, CDR2 SASEGT. Trimming took 8 bases from V and 6 from J, leaving 17 bases between them. This CDR3 has 13 amino acids.

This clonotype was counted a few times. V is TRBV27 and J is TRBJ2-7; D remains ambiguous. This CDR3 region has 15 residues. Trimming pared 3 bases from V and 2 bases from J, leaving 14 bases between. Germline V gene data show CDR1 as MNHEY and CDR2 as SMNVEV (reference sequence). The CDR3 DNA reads TGTGCCAGCAGTTTGCGGTCTGCGGTCACCTACGAGCAGTACTTC. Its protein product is CASSLRSAVTYEQYF.

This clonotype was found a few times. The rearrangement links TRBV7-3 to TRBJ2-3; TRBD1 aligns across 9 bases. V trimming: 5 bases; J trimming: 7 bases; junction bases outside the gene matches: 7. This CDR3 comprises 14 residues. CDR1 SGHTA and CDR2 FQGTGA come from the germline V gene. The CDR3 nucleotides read TGTGCCAGCAGCGTAGGGACAGGGTGGAATACGCAGTATTTT. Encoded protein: CASSVGTGWNTQYF.